The rows below give T cell receptor beta chains drawn from one sample of a study of Ad26.COV2.S vaccination and SARS-CoV-2 variants. The repertoire was sequenced with immunoSEQ multiplex PCR; TCRdb's copy has only in-frame clones and lacks some. The sample lists around 400,000 clones; approximately 91% were seen once. The specimen comprised peripheral blood, sampled in a trial of Ad26.COV2.S vaccine versus placebo. The receptors were sampled from a person aged 18-65 years who received the Ad26.COV2.S COVID-19 vaccine or a placebo. The CDR3 runs from the conserved cysteine through the conserved F or W. The D gene is left open where the match is weak. Only some rows state a clone size, as once, few, many or a class for expanded clones.

TRBD1	.	TRBV29-1	TRBJ2-5	CSVHTGATGRWETQYF	TGCAGCGTTCACACTGGGGCGACAGGGCGTTGGGAGACCCAGTACTTC
.	once	TRBV28	TRBJ1-5	CASRGAPSNQPQHF	TGTGCCAGCAGGGGCGCACCTAGCAATCAGCCCCAGCATTTT
.	.	TRBV11-3	TRBJ2-7	CASTTSGQLTYEQYF	TGTGCCAGCACAACGAGTGGGCAGCTCACCTACGAGCAGTACTTC
TRBD2	.	TRBV11-2	TRBJ2-1	CASSPRTSGRTSQQFF	TGTGCCAGCAGCCCCCGGACTAGCGGGAGAACGTCCCAGCAGTTCTTC
.	.	TRBV5-4	TRBJ2-1	CASSLEYRLGNEQFF	TGTGCCAGCAGCTTGGAATATAGGCTAGGGAATGAGCAGTTCTTC
.	.	TRBV15	TRBJ1-1	CATSRRGVGSTEAFF	TGTGCCACCAGCAGGAGGGGGGTGGGATCCACTGAAGCTTTCTTT
TRBD2	.	TRBV11-3	TRBJ2-7	CASSSRGATSGRPAYEQYF	TGTGCCAGCAGCTCTAGGGGGGCGACTAGCGGGAGACCCGCCTACGAGCAGTACTTC
TRBD2	.	TRBV28	TRBJ2-7	CASISTSGRALYEQYF	TGTGCCAGCATCTCGACTAGCGGGAGGGCCCTATACGAGCAGTACTTC
TRBD1	.	TRBV5-4	TRBJ1-6	CASSSGTGDSPLHF	TGTGCCAGCAGCTCCGGGACAGGGGATTCACCCCTCCACTTT
TRBD2	.	TRBV11-3	TRBJ2-5	CASSSRGLAGVQETQYF	TGTGCCAGCAGCTCCCGCGGACTAGCGGGAGTCCAAGAGACCCAGTACTTC
TRBD1	.	TRBV6-5	TRBJ2-7	CASRDRVSYEQYF	TGTGCCAGCAGGGACAGGGTTTCCTACGAGCAGTACTTC
.	.	TRBV14	TRBJ1-2	CASSLRGPYDYGYTF	TGTGCCAGCAGCCTTCGGGGGCCTTACGACTATGGCTACACCTTC
.	few	TRBV28	TRBJ1-1	CASSLEGKAFF	TGTGCCAGCAGTTTGGAGGGGAAAGCTTTCTTT
TRBD1	once	TRBV29-1	TRBJ1-3	CRRLPGQGPFPSGNTIYF	TGCAGGCGATTACCGGGACAGGGGCCCTTCCCCTCTGGAAACACCATATATTTT
.	.	TRBV3-1/TRBV3-2	TRBJ1-5	CASSQGGLSNQPQHF	TGTGCCAGCAGCCAAGGGGGACTAAGCAATCAGCCCCAGCATTTT
TRBD2	.	TRBV6-5	TRBJ2-2	CASSVSGSSGELFF	TGTGCCAGCAGCGTTAGCGGGAGCTCCGGGGAGCTGTTTTTT
.	.	TRBV2	TRBJ2-7	CASTPGQRTYEQYF	TGTGCCAGCACCCCCGGACAGCGAACCTACGAGCAGTACTTC